This entry concerns a single T cell receptor beta chain. This sample was taken from a study of cytomegalovirus exposure and HLA in healthy donors. V gave up 2 bases and J gave up 2 bases, with 18 bases separating them. Per germline, CDR1 MGHDK and CDR2 SYGVNS. This CDR3 region has 17 residues. PCR amplification relied on 60 Vbeta primers (plus 13 Jbeta primers). Profiling relied on immunoSEQ multiplex PCR, and the TCRdb table lists in-frame clones only, not all of them. Here the sample spans roughly 100,000 clones, around four fifths being singletons. The sequence came from a woman in her thirties or forties in good health and CMV-seronegative. The sequencing input was PBMCs. V and J are TRBV25-1 and TRBJ2-5, with a possible D match to TRBD1 (5 bases). This CDR3 reads CASSEGAGLEPQETQYF. CDR3 in DNA: TGTGCCAGCAGTGAAGGGGCTGGTTTGGAGCCTCAAGAGACCCAGTACTTC.